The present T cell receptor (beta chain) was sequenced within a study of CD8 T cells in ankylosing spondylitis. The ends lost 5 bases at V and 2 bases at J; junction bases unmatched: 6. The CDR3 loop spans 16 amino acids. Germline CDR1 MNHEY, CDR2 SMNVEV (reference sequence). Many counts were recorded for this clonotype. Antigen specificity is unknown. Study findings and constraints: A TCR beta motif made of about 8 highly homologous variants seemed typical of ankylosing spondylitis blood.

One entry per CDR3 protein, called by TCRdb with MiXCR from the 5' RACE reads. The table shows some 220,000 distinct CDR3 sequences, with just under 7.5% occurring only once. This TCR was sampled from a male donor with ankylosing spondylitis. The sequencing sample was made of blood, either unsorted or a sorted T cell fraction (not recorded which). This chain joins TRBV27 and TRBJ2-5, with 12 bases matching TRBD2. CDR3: CASSLYGLAGQETQYF. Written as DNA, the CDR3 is TGTGCCAGCAGTCTATATGGACTAGCGGGACAAGAGACCCAGTACTTC.